This T cell receptor (beta chain) was documented in a study of cytomegalovirus exposure and HLA in healthy donors (dated 2017 in TCRdb). With regard to the full study: An earlier analysis of some 620 of the donors reported about 300 Gb of sequence data and some 110 million unique TCR beta sequences obtained from about 179 million T cells. Both class I and class II loci were covered by HLA typing, at four-digit resolution. An earlier analysis of 587 of the donors applied high-throughput TCR beta sequencing to assess whether each TCR beta V gene segment acted as functional or pseudogenic. To study patterns of TCR occurrence, a later analysis re-analyzed previously published TCR beta repertoires from just over 650 donors and added high-resolution HLA genotyping. In a later genetic analysis, genome-wide SNP genotypes for about 55% of the roughly 700 donors were used, and that subset was treated as a discovery cohort. The number of donors typed differed by locus, with 629-630 for A, B, C, DRB1 and DQB1, 522 for DQA1, under 610 for DPA1, and some 470 for DPB1. A few DR-DQ haplotypes were handled as single units for association and clustering because linkage in the cohort was strong. Of the 350 to 450 genotyped donors, approximately 80% fell in the genetic ancestry cluster associated with self-reported Caucasian donors. An early release that covered roughly 600 HLA-typed donors contained approximately 300 gigabases of sequencing data and 70 million to 100 million unique TCR sequences. Donor age, sex, ethnicity and CMV serostatus were collected together with the repertoire data. Besides the first cohort of around 670 subjects, a separate validation cohort made up of about 120 different subjects was used. All discovery cohort repertoires had been generated using a single sequencing platform. The study combined high-throughput TCR immunosequencing, statistical association of individual TCRs with disease status, and machine learning to predict cytomegalovirus infection status. In the later analysis, no new phenotypic data were used to find candidate immune exposures; instead, reliance was placed on TCR beta sequences and their occurrence across donors. Across about 370 genotyped donors of the cohort, an average of about 220,000 unique TCR beta nucleotide sequences per donor were sequenced, and roughly 20% of those sequences were non-productive. The study profiled the T cell repertoires of some 610 subjects by immunosequencing and related them to cytomegalovirus serostatus. The study aimed to test whether cataloging public T cell receptors could reveal signatures of past pathogen exposure.

Libraries were made using the immunoSEQ multiplex PCR assay. A mixture of 60 forward primers for TCR Vbeta segments and 13 reverse primers for TCR Jbeta segments was used in the multiplex PCR. Amplification of the CDR3 region of rearranged TCR beta genes was performed with a multiplex PCR assay on genomic DNA. On the Illumina HiSeq System, the amplified TCR beta libraries were sequenced as 87-base-pair reads. The paper's processing steps were these. A later analysis counted approximately 74 million unique TCR beta chains across the approximately 700 repertoires, and roughly 10 million of these chains were shared by at least two donors. To remove PCR and sequencing errors, raw reads were error-corrected and collapsed into unique sequences using a nearest-neighbor algorithm that merged closely related sequences. V, D and J gene segments were assigned by aligning CDR3 sequences to IMGT reference sequences. For a sequence to be retained, at least a six-nucleotide match to both a V gene segment and a J gene segment was required. A rearrangement counted as productive if the CDR3 had no stop codons and remained in frame with V and J, and every other rearrangement counted as non-productive. CDR3 was defined by IMGT convention, running from the second conserved V-encoded cysteine to the conserved J-encoded phenylalanine. The earlier analysis of a few hundred of the donors excluded any sequence lacking an unambiguous match to a single V gene segment. An earlier analysis of over 450 of the donors classified V segments as functional when productive rearrangements were above 56.7% and as segregating when the standard deviation between donors was above 5%. A statistical classification framework was built for diagnosing cytomegalovirus status from the catalog of TCR beta chain sequences. In a later analysis, V and J genes were assigned by comparing TCR nucleotide sequences against IMGT/GENE-DB human TR gene sequences. Using the TCRdist pipeline, a later analysis assigned CDR3 sequences along with most-parsimonious VDJ recombination scenarios. In a later analysis, each TCR beta chain was defined by its CDR3 amino acid sequence together with its V-gene family, and reads lacking a unique V-gene family were excluded. In a later analysis, around 600 highly shared, low-generation-probability nucleotide sequences were removed to address suspected cross-contamination and a sequencing artifact. In a later analysis, a clonal expansion index for each public chain was calculated from normalized within-repertoire ranks of inferred template counts. Generation probabilities in a later analysis came from a VDJ recombination model fitted to out-of-frame rearrangements, and those results were checked against IGoR. A later analysis scored TCR-TCR, TCR-HLA and TCR-CMV co-occurrence with hypergeometric tests, applying a repertoire-size bias correction to TCR pairs. False discovery rates were estimated in a later analysis by permuting HLA or CMV assignments 20 times. In a later analysis, co-occurring TCRs were grouped using DBSCAN, with TCRdist sequence similarity added in when clustering inside HLA-allele-positive subsets. Repertoires with fewer than 30,000 or more than 120,000 public chains, plus five repertoires with anomalous nucleotide sharing, were excluded from co-occurrence clustering. The clones in this table, taken by TCRdb from immuneACCESS, are in-frame only. Not every clone is retained; where verified, under half of the shortfall comes from an unresolved V gene, and the cause of the rest is unknown. V and J calls and clone size follow that table, whereas D and trimming were derived from the DNA. The sample table holds some 180,000 clones, of which around 75% were seen once. The ten largest clones add up to approximately 2.6% of the sample.

V gives up 0 bases and J gives up 8 bases, and the segment between their germline ends measures 13 bases. From the cysteine through the phenylalanine, the CDR3 covers 14 amino acids. Only the CDR3 region is kept as DNA, spanning 42 bases read in frame from base 1. Sequences LGHNA (CDR1) and YNFKEQ (CDR2) are obtained from the germline V gene. The cohort comprised some 730 healthy bone marrow donors. Cohort members were all nominally healthy when sampled, although unrecorded immune exposures were likely present. The donor was CMV seronegative and belonged to the group of 320 or so seronegative cohort members. A peripheral blood sample was provided by each donor, and peripheral blood mononuclear cells were used for TCR beta sequencing. Genomic DNA was extracted from the blood cell samples with the Qiagen DNeasy Blood Extraction Kit. What the work shows at the level of the full study, not this receptor alone: A later genetic analysis reported fewer N-insertions in productive TCRs among donors in an Asian-associated ancestry cluster than the approximately 670-donor mean. A total of roughly 160 TCR beta chains were listed by the study as associated with cytomegalovirus. Correlated functional status among segregating V segments might reflect linkage disequilibrium, but an unknown experimental factor could not be ruled out. Specific HLA alleles were associated with 15,000 to 20,000 TCR beta sequences at a false discovery rate of 0.05 in a later analysis. Sequencing depth was assumed to be roughly uniform across donors in the presence/absence analyses, though that assumption may not hold. In an earlier analysis of some 550 of the donors, most TCR beta V segments were observed in productive rearrangements about 90% or about 30% of the time, broadly matching IMGT annotations. In a later analysis, TCR association rates were found to vary across HLA loci, with the most associated TCRs seen for DRB1 alleles and the fewest for HLA-C alleles. Because the 87-base-pair reads could not distinguish some IMGT-functional V segments, including TRBV6-2 and TRBV6-3, those segments were excluded. While some public TCRs were present in many individuals, most TCR sequences turned up only very rarely across donors. In a later analysis, HLA-associated TCR beta chains were found to be more clonally expanded and to have lower generation probabilities than equally common non-associated chains. According to the authors, the approach could potentially be generalized to other disease states and immunological phenotypes. This cohort had only TCR beta chains sequenced, and the lack of alpha or paired-chain data limited which features could be detected. When HLA alleles, especially DR and DQ, strongly co-occurred, attributing TCR associations to individual alleles was difficult. A further reported finding was that TCR beta sequences accurately predicted the HLA-A and HLA-B alleles for most subjects in the first cohort. For the cohort, immune exposure information was limited to CMV serostatus. In a later analysis, several top co-occurrence clusters were reported to appear linked to parvovirus B19, influenza, CMV and Epstein-Barr virus. In both the original and validation cohorts, the classifier was reported to diagnose cytomegalovirus status with high specificity and sensitivity. Because counts were too low, roughly 16 rarely observed V segments, including chromosome 9 orphons, were left out of the earlier analysis of 587 of the donors. A few of the identified cytomegalovirus-associated TCR beta chains were confirmed in vitro to be specific for cytomegalovirus antigens. A cluster of highly shared sequence variants was judged likely to represent a technical artifact of the sequencing pipeline. According to a later analysis, most CMV-associated TCR beta chains appeared to be HLA-restricted, and the HLA associations seemed to be driven largely by CMV exposure. Because some donors lacked HLA typing at each locus, the association tests relied only on the typed subset. V-gene and J-gene trimming of TCR beta chains was associated with a missense DCLRE1C variant in a later genetic analysis, and the association was replicated in an independent cohort.

A note on this clone: No cognate antigen has been identified for it. Per-nucleotide qualities are absent, and no much larger clonotype sits a single base away.

The receptor comes from a female donor in good health and CMV-seronegative. The sequenced material came from PBMCs. The rearrangement joined TRBV4-2 to TRBJ1-1; the D gene is unclear. The nucleotide sequence is TGTGCCAGCAGCCAAGATCGAACAGCCCGAGAAGCTTTCTTT. This is translated as CASSQDRTAREAFF.